This T cell receptor beta chain emerged from a study of metastatic and nonmetastatic thyroid tumors. Whole-study context: Where malignant and benign thyroid patients were concerned, repertoires were compared across blood and tumor or nodule tissue. Regarding the study as a whole: It was reported that TCR beta diversity was significantly higher in malignant thyroid tumors than benign nodules, in blood and tumor.

This clone occurred many times. Its antigen remains unidentified. All patients were treatment-naive before thyroid surgery. Per the authors' pipeline: Across clinicopathological groups, CDR3 differences served as the basis for building a distant-metastasis classifier for papillary thyroid cancer. Using MiXCR, TCRdb re-called clones from the PCR reads. TCRdb, not the authors, supplied the V and J calls. This repertoire shows 20,000 to 30,000 clones, roughly 21% found once; its top ten account for roughly 13%. Germline CDR1 and CDR2: SGDLS and YYNGEE. Trimming cost V 0 bases and J 1 base, with 7 bases left between them. There are 14 residues in the CDR3.

The receptor was isolated from a male donor with papillary thyroid cancer or a benign thyroid nodule (not recorded which). Some clones in this sample may be carry-over from other donors' samples. The chain employs TRBV9 and TRBJ2-5; no definite D call. Sequencing was carried out using blood. In DNA, the CDR3 is TGTGCCAGCAGCGTAGGACTTAGCCAAGAGACCCAGTACTTC. Protein sequence: CASSVGLSQETQYF.